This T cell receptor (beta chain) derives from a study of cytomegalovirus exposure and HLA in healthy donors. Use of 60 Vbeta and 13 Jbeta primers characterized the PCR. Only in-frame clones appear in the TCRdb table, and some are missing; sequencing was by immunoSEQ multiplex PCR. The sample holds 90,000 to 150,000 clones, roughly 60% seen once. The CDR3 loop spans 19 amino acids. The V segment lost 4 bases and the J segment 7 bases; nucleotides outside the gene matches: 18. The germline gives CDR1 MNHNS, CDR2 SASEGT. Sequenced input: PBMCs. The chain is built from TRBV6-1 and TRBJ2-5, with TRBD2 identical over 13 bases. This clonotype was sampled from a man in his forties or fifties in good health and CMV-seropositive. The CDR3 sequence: CASSAYRLLAGGRVRTQYF. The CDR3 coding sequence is TGTGCCAGCAGTGCCTACAGACTACTAGCGGGGGGGCGGGTGAGGACCCAGTACTTC.